This T cell receptor (beta chain) was sequenced for a study of blood T cells in healthy people across ages (dated by TCRdb to about 2015). Turning to the overall study: In model experiments, roughly one uniquely barcoded TCR beta cDNA molecule per two T cells was captured by template switching. To avoid experimental bias, donors of different ages were distributed randomly across sequencing lanes. The study measured age-related changes in TCR beta repertoire diversity using deep sequencing normalized with unique cDNA molecular identifiers. The donors were split into four age groups: young (average about 15 years), middle-aged (roughly 40), aged (approximately 60) and long-lived (roughly 86). Two additional independent replicas of 1 million unique cDNA reads from the same blood draw were analyzed for two donors (one aged 18 to 30 and one aged 80 or older). Summary of the overall study and its limitations: A strong correlation was found between observed TCR beta diversity and the percentage of naive T cells measured by flow cytometry. Estimates of total diversity based on one million sequenced T cells were considered lower bounds and underestimates. Donor CMV infection status was unknown, potentially confounding age-related changes in expanded clonotypes. Compared with the aged group, the long-lived group had more naive CD4+ T cells, fewer expanded clones and increased TCR diversity, a pattern suggesting age selection. As age increased, observed TCR beta diversity per million T cells dropped in a roughly linear way, and a significant reduction was already evident by age 40. Conclusive comparison of naive and antigen-experienced compartments was prevented by the profiling of bulk unsorted PBMCs.

Between the V and J ends, shortened by 5 bases and 5 bases respectively, the junction contains 19 bases. The germline V gene sets CDR1 to SGHRS and CDR2 to YFSETQ. The cysteine opens and the phenylalanine closes a CDR3 of 15 amino acids. Left in the record is the CDR3 DNA by itself, 45 bases read in frame from the first base. The donors were under 40 Caucasian individuals from Russia, aged roughly 6 to 100 years, who were systemically healthy. About 10 milliliters of peripheral blood were drawn from each donor into EDTA-treated Vacutainer tubes. PBMCs were isolated by Ficoll-Paque density-gradient centrifugation, with at least 6 million obtained per sample. Trizol reagent was used to extract total RNA from the PBMCs, yielding at least 6 micrograms per sample. The percentages of naive CD45RAhigh/CD27high T cells were determined by flow cytometry on a PBMC aliquot from every donor. Only a few counts were recorded for this clonotype. The specificity of this receptor is unknown. No base quality values were provided; no much bigger clone lies one nucleotide off.

Receptors were amplified or captured by 5' RACE. The instrument was an Illumina HiSeq 2500. A second PCR of about 7 to 12 cycles was run with a J-beta primer mix and a sample-barcoded 5' primer. A template-switch 5' adaptor carrying 12 random nucleotides introduced a unique molecular identifier onto each TCR beta cDNA molecule. At least 2.5 million CDR3-containing paired-end reads were obtained from each sample. All of the RNA was converted into first-strand cDNA using the Mint cDNA synthesis kit, with a TRBC-specific oligonucleotide serving as the primer. Following uracil-DNA glycosylase treatment, a first 18-cycle PCR with universal primers M1SS and BC2_uni_R was performed on all cDNA. In the paper's pipeline: Each sample was normalized by randomly selecting 1 million high-quality reads, each carrying a distinct molecular identifier. Reads sharing molecular identifiers were discarded rather than binned into consensus sequences. MiTCR, with a Q25 quality threshold and the strictest error-elimination algorithm, was used for CDR3 identification, clonotype clustering and error correction. A nonparametric unseen species model with Euler transformation was used to estimate lower-bound total TCR beta diversity. TCRdb reprocessed the public reads (quality trimming at Q25 with fastp, clone calling with MiXCR) and kept in-frame beta chains. Duplicate CDR3 protein sequences are folded into a single record with the most common DNA and genes. The V and J calls and clone size are TCRdb's, not the authors'. This sample holds under 950,000 distinct CDR3 sequences; 22% were observed only once. The top ten constitute about 22% of the sample.

Sequenced input: blood. This receptor was identified in a man aged 70 or older in good health. The chain is made from TRBV5-1 and TRBJ2-5, with no reliable assignment of the D segment. The sequenced DNA: TGCGCCAGCAGGAGAAACGTGCAACAAACGGAGACCCAGTACTTC. This is translated as CASRRNVQQTETQYF.